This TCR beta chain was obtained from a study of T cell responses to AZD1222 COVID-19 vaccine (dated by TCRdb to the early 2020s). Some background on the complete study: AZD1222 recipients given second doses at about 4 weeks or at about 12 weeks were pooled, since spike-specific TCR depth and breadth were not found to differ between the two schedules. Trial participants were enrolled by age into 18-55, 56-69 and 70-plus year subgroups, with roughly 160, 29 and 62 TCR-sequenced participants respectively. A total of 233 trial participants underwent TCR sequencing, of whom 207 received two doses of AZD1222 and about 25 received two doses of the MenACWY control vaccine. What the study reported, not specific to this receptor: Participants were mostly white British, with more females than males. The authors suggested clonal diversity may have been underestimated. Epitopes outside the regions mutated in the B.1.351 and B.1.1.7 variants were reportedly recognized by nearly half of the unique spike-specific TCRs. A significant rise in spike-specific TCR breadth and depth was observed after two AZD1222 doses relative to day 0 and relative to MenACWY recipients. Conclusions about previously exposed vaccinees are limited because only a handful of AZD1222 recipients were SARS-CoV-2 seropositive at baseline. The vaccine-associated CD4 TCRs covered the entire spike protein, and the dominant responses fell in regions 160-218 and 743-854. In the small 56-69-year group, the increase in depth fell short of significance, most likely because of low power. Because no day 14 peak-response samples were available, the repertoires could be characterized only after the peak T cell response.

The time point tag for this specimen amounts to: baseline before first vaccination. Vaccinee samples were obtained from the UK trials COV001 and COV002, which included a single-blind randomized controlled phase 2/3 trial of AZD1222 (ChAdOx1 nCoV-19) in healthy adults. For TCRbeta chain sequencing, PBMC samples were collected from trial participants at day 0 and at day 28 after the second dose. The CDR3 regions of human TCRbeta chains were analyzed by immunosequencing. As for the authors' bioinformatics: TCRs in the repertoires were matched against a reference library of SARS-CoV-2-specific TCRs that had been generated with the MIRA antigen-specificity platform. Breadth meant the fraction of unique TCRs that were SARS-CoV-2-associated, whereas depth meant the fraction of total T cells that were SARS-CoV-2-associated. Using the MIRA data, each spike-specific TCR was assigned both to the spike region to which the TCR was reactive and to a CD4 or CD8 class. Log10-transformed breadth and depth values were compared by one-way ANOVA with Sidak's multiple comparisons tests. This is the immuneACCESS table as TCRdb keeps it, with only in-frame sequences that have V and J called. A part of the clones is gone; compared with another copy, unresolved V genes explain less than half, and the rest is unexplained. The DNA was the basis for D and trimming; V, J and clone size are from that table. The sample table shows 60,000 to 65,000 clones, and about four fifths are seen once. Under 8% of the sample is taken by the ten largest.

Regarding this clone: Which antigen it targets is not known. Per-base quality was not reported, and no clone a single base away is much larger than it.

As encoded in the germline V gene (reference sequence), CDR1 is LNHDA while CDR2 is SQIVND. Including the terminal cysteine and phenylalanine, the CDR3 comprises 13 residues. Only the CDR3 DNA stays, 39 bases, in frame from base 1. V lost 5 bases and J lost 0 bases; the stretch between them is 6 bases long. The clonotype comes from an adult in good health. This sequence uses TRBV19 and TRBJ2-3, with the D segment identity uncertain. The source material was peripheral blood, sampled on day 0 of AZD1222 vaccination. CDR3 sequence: CASSSWSTDTQYF. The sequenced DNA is TGTGCCAGTAGTTCGTGGAGCACAGATACGCAGTATTTT. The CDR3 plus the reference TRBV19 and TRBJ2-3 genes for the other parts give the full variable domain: DGGITQSPKYLFRKEGQNVTLSCEQNLNHDAMYWYRQDPGQGLRLIYYSQIVNDFQKGDIAEGYSVSREKKESFPLTVTSAQKNPTAFYLCASSSWSTDTQYFGPGTRLTVL.